These 7 T cell receptor beta chains were all obtained from the same sample, sequenced in a study of blood T cells in healthy people across ages. Through a sample-barcoded 5' primer and a J-beta primer mix, a second PCR was run for roughly 6 to 12 cycles. A single record per CDR3 protein comes from TCRdb applying MiXCR to the 5' RACE reads. The sample lists 890,000 or so distinct CDR3 sequences, 62% occurring once. Sequenced material: blood. These receptors originate from a man aged 25-45 years in good health.

V and J are TRBV9 and TRBJ2-1, with D perhaps TRBD2 (6 bases). With 4 bases removed from V and 5 bases from J, the gap between germline ends came to 22 bases. Germline CDR1 and CDR2: SGDLS and YYNGEE. The CDR3 extends over 17 amino acids. The CDR3 protein is CASSPTGETWDDNEQFF. CDR3 DNA sequence: TGTGCCAGCAGCCCCACGGGAGAGACATGGGATGACAATGAGCAGTTCTTC.

There are a few counts of this clonotype. The V and J genes are TRBV12-3 or TRBV12-4 and TRBJ2-6; no firm D call. CDR3 length: 15 residues. Trimming cost V 7 bases and J 4 bases, with 14 bases left between them. Here the CDR3 DNA reads TGTGCCAGCACCCCGGTTTTGGGCGGGGCCAACGTCCTGACTTTC. Amino acids: CASTPVLGGANVLTF.

CDR3 protein: CATGQVNTEAFF. The CDR3 DNA follows: TGTGCCACTGGACAGGTTAACACTGAAGCTTTCTTT. The chain uses TRBV15 and TRBJ1-1; TRBD1 matches at 7 bases. Trimming removed 9 bases from V and 2 bases from J; junction bases left unmatched: 3. Germline V gene data show CDR1 as LNHNV and CDR2 as YYDKDF (reference sequence). The CDR3 spans 12 residues.

This sequence joins TRBV2 and TRBJ2-1; D remains ambiguous. Per the germline V gene, CDR1 is SNHLY and CDR2 is FYNNEI. The CDR3 is made up of 14 amino acids. V was cut by 7 bases and J by 6 bases, with 16 bases left in between. The CDR3 region has the DNA TGTGCCAGCATAACCCTGGACGGATTCAATGAGCAGTTCTTC. Amino acids: CASITLDGFNEQFF.

This sequence joins TRBV24-1 and TRBJ2-2; D is possibly TRBD1 (6 bases). The CDR3 totals 14 residues. Germline V CDR1 and CDR2: KGHDR, SFDVKD. Trimming pared 9 bases from V and 4 bases from J, leaving 14 bases between. CDR3 sequence: CATGGRRVTGELFF. CDR3 coding DNA: TGTGCCACCGGGGGCAGACGGGTCACCGGGGAGCTGTTTTTT.

The chain uses TRBV28 and TRBJ1-6, with D perhaps matching TRBD1 (6 bases). The V and J ends lost 2 bases and 9 bases respectively, with 17 bases between them. Per germline, CDR1 MDHEN and CDR2 SYDVKM. This CDR3 region has 16 residues. The CDR3 reads CASSLRGARRGSPLHF. The CDR3 bases are TGTGCCAGCAGTTTACGGGGGGCGCGAAGAGGTTCACCCCTCCACTTT.

In this sample, this clonotype turned up a few times. The chain is built from TRBV7-2 and TRBJ2-1, with 13 bases fitting TRBD2. V lost 3 bases, J lost 7 bases, and 6 bases stayed unmatched. Per germline, CDR1 SGHTA and CDR2 FQGNSA. This CDR3 is built from 16 residues. Written as DNA, the CDR3 is TGTGCCAGCAGCTTGTCACTAGCGGGGGGGTGGAATGAGCAGTTCTTC. This gives the protein CASSLSLAGGWNEQFF.